This is a list of T cell receptor beta chains from one sample in a study of blood T cell repertoires in COVID-19. Produced via immunoSEQ multiplex PCR; TCRdb's table is partial and in-frame only. The sample records about 57,000 clones, 87% being singletons. The source material was peripheral blood. These receptors all stem from a woman older than 75 with COVID-19, enrolled during active disease. Each CDR3 is given with its conserved first and last residue. Each record gives: D gene, V gene, J gene, clone size, CDR3 length, CDR3 protein, CDR3 DNA. D genes are given only for firm matches. Size tells how often a clone was seen (once, few, many) or the class of an expanded clone, and some rows leave it out.

TRBD1,TRBV24-1,TRBJ2-1,-,15,CATSDSGQGFNEQFF,TGTGCCACCAGTGATTCGGGACAGGGCTTCAATGAGCAGTTCTTC
-,TRBV7-9,TRBJ1-2,-,14,CASSTSSPKYGYTF,TGTGCCAGCAGCACTTCTTCACCGAAGTATGGCTACACCTTC
-,TRBV3-1/TRBV3-2,TRBJ2-3,-,14,CASSQVQAPDTQYF,TGTGCCAGCAGCCAAGTTCAGGCGCCAGATACGCAGTATTTT
-,TRBV7-7,TRBJ1-5,-,13,CASSPHPGQPQHF,TGTGCCAGCAGCCCCCATCCCGGTCAGCCCCAGCATTTT
-,TRBV2,TRBJ1-4,-,12,CANGQFNEKLFF,TGTGCCAATGGACAGTTTAATGAAAAACTGTTTTTT
TRBD1,TRBV7-8,TRBJ1-2,-,15,CASSLGQGVTGGYTF,TGTGCCAGCAGCTTAGGGCAGGGGGTAACTGGTGGCTACACCTTC
-,TRBV11-2,TRBJ1-3,-,16,CASSLGTMSSGNTIYF,TGTGCCAGCAGCTTAGGTACGATGAGCTCTGGAAACACCATATATTTT
TRBD1,TRBV5-1,TRBJ1-2,-,15,CASSLVPGGASGYTF,TGCGCCAGCAGCTTGGTACCAGGGGGCGCGTCTGGCTACACCTTC
-,TRBV3-1/TRBV3-2,TRBJ2-7,-,13,CASSRRGTYEQYF,TGTGCCAGCAGTCGACGGGGTACCTACGAGCAGTACTTC
-,TRBV7-2,TRBJ1-4,-,15,CASSLGRVTNEKLFF,TGTGCCAGCAGCTTAGGCAGGGTTACTAATGAAAAACTGTTTTTT
-,TRBV12-3/TRBV12-4,TRBJ1-2,-,12,CASSLMRDGYTF,TGTGCCAGCAGTTTAATGCGGGATGGCTACACCTTC
TRBD1,TRBV7-2,TRBJ2-7,once,14,CASSTNRGFYEQYF,TGTGCCAGCAGCACCAACAGGGGTTTCTACGAGCAGTACTTC
-,TRBV11-2,TRBJ2-7,-,14,CASSRSGSRSSQYF,TGTGCCAGCAGCCGCTCGGGGTCACGATCGTCGCAGTACTTC
-,TRBV11-2,TRBJ1-2,once,14,CASSRKGRTFGYTF,TGTGCCAGCAGTCGAAAGGGGCGGACGTTTGGCTACACCTTC
-,TRBV6-5,TRBJ1-1,-,14,CASLPSTRGTEAFF,TGTGCCAGCCTCCCCAGCACCAGGGGCACTGAAGCTTTCTTT
TRBD1,TRBV10-3,TRBJ1-4,-,14,CAISPGQGVEKLFF,TGTGCCATCAGCCCAGGACAGGGCGTTGAAAAACTGTTTTTT
-,TRBV7-2,TRBJ2-3,-,13,CASSLVGVDTQYF,TGTGCCAGCAGCTTAGTCGGGGTAGATACGCAGTATTTT
TRBD1,TRBV30,TRBJ1-1,-,14,CAWSEGTGWTEAFF,TGTGCCTGGAGTGAAGGGACAGGGTGGACTGAAGCTTTCTTT
TRBD1,TRBV6-1,TRBJ1-4,-,15,CASSESGGINEKLFF,TGTGCCAGCAGTGAATCAGGGGGCATAAATGAAAAACTGTTTTTT
-,TRBV21-1,TRBJ1-1,-,14,CASRPGQGRTEAFF,TGTGCCAGCAGACCGGGACAGGGTAGGACTGAAGCTTTCTTT
-,TRBV7-9,TRBJ2-2,once,12,CASSSNTGELFF,TGTGCCAGCAGCTCAAACACCGGGGAGCTGTTTTTT
-,TRBV6-5,TRBJ1-1,-,13,CASSYEMNTEAFF,TGTGCCAGCAGTTACGAGATGAACACTGAAGCTTTCTTT
-,TRBV14,TRBJ2-5,-,13,CASSKGVQETQYF,TGTGCCAGCAGCAAGGGAGTGCAAGAGACCCAGTACTTC
-,TRBV18,TRBJ2-7,-,13,CASSQPPPNEQYF,TGTGCCAGCTCACAGCCGCCTCCTAACGAGCAGTACTTC
-,TRBV15,TRBJ1-4,few,15,CATSRDRSSGEKLFF,TGTGCCACCAGCAGAGATAGGAGCTCTGGGGAAAAACTGTTTTTT
TRBD2,TRBV5-4,TRBJ2-2,-,15,CASSFSGGNTGELFF,TGTGCCAGCAGCTTTAGCGGGGGGAACACCGGGGAGCTGTTTTTT
TRBD1,TRBV7-2,TRBJ1-3,-,15,CASSVDRGYGNTIYF,TGTGCCAGCAGCGTCGACAGGGGTTATGGAAACACCATATATTTT
-,TRBV6-5,TRBJ2-1,-,14,CASHPNFSYNEQFF,TGTGCCAGTCATCCAAATTTCTCCTACAATGAGCAGTTCTTC
-,TRBV18,TRBJ1-6,-,15,CASSPLSSYNSPLHF,TGTGCCAGCTCACCACTCAGCTCCTATAATTCACCCCTCCACTTT
-,TRBV18,TRBJ2-2,-,17,CASSPLPGLTNTGELFF,TGTGCCAGCTCGCCCCTTCCGGGACTGACTAACACCGGGGAGCTGTTTTTT
TRBD1,TRBV3-1/TRBV3-2,TRBJ1-2,-,16,CASSPLVRQGGYGYTF,TGTGCCAGCAGCCCACTCGTCAGACAGGGAGGCTATGGCTACACCTTC
-,TRBV5-8,TRBJ1-6,-,15,CASSLRGSPGAPLHF,TGTGCCAGCAGCTTGAGAGGATCCCCCGGGGCACCCCTCCACTTT
-,TRBV30,TRBJ2-3,-,11,CAWSVKDTQYF,TGTGCCTGGAGTGTCAAAGATACGCAGTATTTT
-,TRBV6-5,TRBJ1-1,-,12,CASRRQYTEAFF,TGTGCCAGCAGACGCCAGTACACTGAAGCTTTCTTT
-,TRBV5-1,TRBJ1-1,-,14,CASTGGRGNTEAFF,TGCGCCAGCACCGGGGGTAGAGGGAACACTGAAGCTTTCTTT
TRBD1,TRBV5-1,TRBJ2-7,-,15,CASSPRTGFVHEQYF,TGCGCCAGCAGCCCTAGGACAGGGTTTGTCCACGAGCAGTACTTC
-,TRBV3-1/TRBV3-2,TRBJ1-4,once,15,CASSQGAGPNEKLFF,TGTGCCAGCAGCCAAGGTGCTGGGCCCAATGAAAAACTGTTTTTT
-,TRBV18,TRBJ1-1,few,13,CASSPGGNTEAFF,TGTGCCAGCTCACCGGGAGGGAACACTGAAGCTTTCTTT
TRBD1,TRBV19,TRBJ1-2,-,15,CASKIPGQGAGGYTF,TGTGCCAGCAAAATTCCGGGACAGGGGGCGGGTGGCTACACCTTC
-,TRBV19,TRBJ1-2,-,13,CASKGSTNYGYTF,TGTGCCAGTAAGGGGTCGACTAACTATGGCTACACCTTC
-,TRBV19,TRBJ2-4,-,14,CASKESSAKNIQYF,TGTGCCAGTAAGGAGTCAAGTGCCAAAAACATTCAGTACTTC
TRBD2,TRBV27,TRBJ2-1,-,17,CASSPRTSGVGYNEQFF,TGTGCCAGCAGTCCGCGGACTAGCGGGGTTGGGTACAATGAGCAGTTCTTC
-,TRBV20-1,TRBJ1-1,-,10,CSARSAEAFF,TGCAGTGCTAGGAGTGCTGAAGCTTTCTTT
-,TRBV6-5,TRBJ1-1,-,11,CASSQGQGTFF,TGTGCCAGCAGTCAGGGGCAGGGTACTTTCTTT
TRBD1,TRBV5-1,TRBJ2-7,-,15,CASSRVGTVSYEQYF,TGCGCCAGCAGTCGAGTTGGGACAGTCTCCTACGAGCAGTACTTC
TRBD1,TRBV5-1,TRBJ2-5,-,14,CASSLTGGRETQYF,TGCGCCAGCAGCTTGACAGGGGGCCGGGAGACCCAGTACTTC
-,TRBV6-6,TRBJ2-5,-,13,CASSYSGYETQYF,TGTGCCAGCAGTTACAGCGGGTATGAGACCCAGTACTTC
TRBD2,TRBV5-1,TRBJ2-7,-,13,CASSHGLAGEQYF,TGCGCCAGCAGCCACGGGCTAGCGGGTGAGCAGTACTTC
-,TRBV28,TRBJ2-5,once,14,CASSLFRGEETQYF,TGTGCCAGCAGTTTGTTCAGGGGAGAGGAGACCCAGTACTTC